This entry lists 20 T cell receptor beta chains sequenced from one sample in a study of T cell responses to AZD1222 COVID-19 vaccine. The protocol was immunoSEQ multiplex PCR, while the TCRdb copy is restricted to in-frame clones and leaves out a portion. The repertoire includes about 120,000 clones, about 90% of them detected once, and 14% sits in the top ten. Sequenced here: peripheral blood, sampled on day 0 of AZD1222 vaccination. The receptors shown here come from an adult in good health.

This clone has only one observation. The chain employs TRBV10-3 and TRBJ1-2; 7 nucleotides match TRBD1. After removal of 3 bases from V and 3 bases from J, the junction contained 7 bases not matched to a gene. Germline values: CDR1 ENHRY, CDR2 SYGVKD. The CDR3 totals 15 residues. The CDR3 here is CAISESDQGDYGYTF. CDR3 in DNA: TGTGCCATCAGTGAATCGGATCAGGGGGACTATGGCTACACCTTC.

This chain uses TRBV18 with TRBJ2-1; TRBD1 aligns across 9 bases. Per the germline V gene, CDR1 is KGHSH and CDR2 is LQKENI. There are 14 residues in the CDR3. Losses at the gene ends were 3 bases for V and 8 bases for J; bases not matched to a gene: 5. The CDR3 sequence: CASSPRTGVDEQFF. The CDR3 nucleotides read TGTGCCAGCTCACCCCGGACAGGGGTCGATGAGCAGTTCTTC. The variable domain in full, completed from reference TRBV18 and TRBJ2-1, reads NAGVMQNPRHLVRRRGQEARLRCSPMKGHSHVYWYRQLPEEGLKFMVYLQKENIIDESGMPKERFSAEFPKEGPSILRIQQVVRGDSAAYFCASSPRTGVDEQFFGPGTRLTVL.

The rearrangement uses TRBV5-4 and TRBJ2-1; 8 nucleotides agree with TRBD2. The CDR3 has 15 amino acids. Losses at the gene ends were 3 bases for V and 7 bases for J; bases not matched to a gene: 9. Germline V CDR1 and CDR2: SGHNT, YYREEE (reference sequence). The CDR3 nucleotides read TGTGCCAGCAGCTACGGGACTAGTTGGGGGAATGAGCAGTTCTTC. This translates into CASSYGTSWGNEQFF.

This chain links TRBV28 with TRBJ1-1; the D is unclear. Deletions cut 4 bases from V and 0 bases from J, with 9 bases between. CDR3 size: 14 residues. The germline gives CDR1 MDHEN, CDR2 SYDVKM. The chain's CDR3 is CASSSEGLNTEAFF. The CDR3 coding sequence is TGTGCCAGCAGTTCAGAGGGATTGAACACTGAAGCTTTCTTT.

This chain links TRBV5-1 with TRBJ2-7, with D perhaps matching TRBD1 (6 bases). The CDR3 is 12 residues long. Germline CDR1 and CDR2: SGHRS and YFSETQ. V was shortened by 4 bases and J by 5 bases, with 10 bases between the two germline ends. The CDR3 DNA follows: TGCGCCAGCAGCAACAGGGTCCACGAGCAGTACTTC. Amino acids: CASSNRVHEQYF.

V and J are TRBV6-5 and TRBJ2-7; tentatively, D is TRBD1 or TRBD2 (5 bases each). The germline gives CDR1 MNHEY, CDR2 SVGAGI. Trimming took 4 bases from V and 0 from J, leaving 13 bases between them. The CDR3 extends over 15 amino acids. The CDR3: CASSSRDLTSYEQYF. The CDR3, as DNA: TGTGCCAGCAGTTCACGGGACCTCACCTCCTACGAGCAGTACTTC.

V usage is TRBV9 and J usage is TRBJ1-4, with 11 bases lining up with TRBD1. The CDR3 length is 14 residues. V was clipped by 6 bases and J by 8 bases; unmatched bases: 6. Germline V gene data show CDR1 as SGDLS and CDR2 as YYNGEE. DNA for the CDR3: TGTGCCAGCACCGCCGGGACAGGGGGGGAAAAACTGTTTTTT. This encodes CASTAGTGGEKLFF.

This chain links TRBV28 with TRBJ2-1; TRBD2 matches 7 bases. Trimming took 5 bases from V and 4 from J; bases not matched to a gene: 5. CDR1 MDHEN and CDR2 SYDVKM come from the germline V gene. The CDR3 length is 14 residues. This CDR3 reads CASSGERDYNEQFF. The CDR3 DNA follows: TGTGCCAGCAGTGGGGAGCGGGATTACAATGAGCAGTTCTTC.

The chain uses TRBV4-3 and TRBJ1-1; D is perhaps TRBD1 (5 bases). Trimming shortened V by 2 bases and J by 5 bases, and 9 bases separated the two germline ends. This CDR3 has 13 amino acids. CDR1 is LGHNA and CDR2 is YSLEER in the germline V gene. The CDR3 DNA reads as TGCGCCAGCAGCCAACCCGGGGGAACTGAAGCTTTCTTT. This codes for CASSQPGGTEAFF.

The chain joins TRBV19 to TRBJ1-2, with unresolved D. V lost 5 bases, J lost 4 bases, and 11 bases lay in between. CDR1 is LNHDA, CDR2 SQIVND, per germline (reference sequence). This CDR3 has 13 amino acids. The CDR3 sequence: CASSPRVTYGYTF. CDR3 nucleotides: TGTGCCAGTAGTCCTAGGGTTACCTATGGCTACACCTTC.

The chain uses TRBV5-6 and TRBJ1-1; D might be TRBD1 (6 bases). The V end lost 2 bases, the J end lost 8 bases, and 16 bases lay between the germline ends. Germline-derived CDR1 and CDR2 are SGHDT and YYEEEE. The CDR3 is 14 amino acids. CDR3 sequence: CASSFRGYGQEAFF. CDR3 coding DNA: TGTGCCAGCAGCTTCAGGGGTTATGGGCAAGAAGCTTTCTTT. The full variable domain, with the rest looked up from reference TRBV5-6 and TRBJ1-1, is DAGVTQSPTHLIKTRGQQVTLRCSPKSGHDTVSWYQQALGQGPQFIFQYYEEEERQRGNFPDRFSGHQFPNYSSELNVNALLLGDSALYLCASSFRGYGQEAFFGQGTRLTVV.

The gene calls are TRBV29-1 and TRBJ2-2, with 9 positions matching TRBD1. The CDR3 has 14 amino acids. The ends lost 7 bases at V and 1 base at J; junction bases unmatched: 4. CDR1 is SQVTM, CDR2 ANQGSEA, per germline. The CDR3 here is CSASDRGNTGELFF. The CDR3 nucleotides are TGCAGCGCCTCGGACAGGGGGAACACCGGGGAGCTGTTTTTT.

This chain links TRBV14 with TRBJ1-2, with TRBD1 matching over 7 bases. This CDR3 region has 15 residues. V was pared by 1 base and J by 7 bases, with 9 bases of the junction left unmatched. The germline CDR1 and CDR2 sequences are SGHDN and FVKESK. The CDR3 region is CASSQVGGPWGGYTF. CDR3 in DNA: TGTGCCAGCAGCCAAGTAGGGGGCCCTTGGGGTGGCTACACCTTC.

The genes are TRBV19 and TRBJ2-7; TRBD1 is a possible D gene (6 bases). The CDR3 has 13 residues. Trimming removed 4 bases at V and 3 bases at J, with 10 bases between. The germline gives CDR1 LNHDA, CDR2 SQIVND (reference sequence). CDR3: CASSNRDNYEQYF. DNA of the CDR3: TGTGCCAGTAGTAACCGGGACAACTACGAGCAGTACTTC.

The gene calls are TRBV28 and TRBJ1-4; 7 bases are shared with TRBD1. V dropped 5 bases and J dropped 0; count of bases not matched to a gene: 3. The CDR3 has 15 residues. Germline V CDR1 and CDR2: MDHEN, SYDVKM. The CDR3 loop is CASSVDRATNEKLFF. In nucleotides, the CDR3 is TGTGCCAGCAGTGTAGACAGGGCAACTAATGAAAAACTGTTTTTT.

The rearrangement joins TRBV6-6 to TRBJ2-7; D tentatively reads TRBD1 or TRBD2 (5 bases each). V was pared by 6 bases and J by 3 bases, with 9 bases between. Looked up from germline, CDR1 is MNHNY and CDR2 is SVGAGI (reference sequence). The CDR3 runs to 12 residues. The CDR3 spells CASSGDLYEQYF. The CDR3 coding sequence is TGTGCCAGCAGCGGGGACCTCTACGAGCAGTACTTC.

The chain employs TRBV10-2 and TRBJ2-1; D gene unclear. CDR1 WSHSY and CDR2 SAAADI come from the germline V gene. The ends were cut back, 1 base at V and 15 bases at J, with 10 bases in the middle. There are 11 residues in the CDR3. The CDR3 sequence is CASSEFGPPFF. CDR3 DNA sequence: TGCGCCAGCAGTGAGTTTGGGCCCCCGTTCTTC.

This rearrangement joins TRBV7-9 to TRBJ2-3; tentatively, D is TRBD2 (6 bases). The CDR3 is 17 amino acids. The germline V gene has CDR1 SEHNR and CDR2 FQNEAQ (reference sequence). V was trimmed by 0 bases and J by 1 base, leaving 14 bases between them. This CDR3 reads CASSLAGGRPGTDTQYF. CDR3 in DNA: TGTGCCAGCAGCTTAGCGGGGGGACGTCCTGGCACAGATACGCAGTATTTT.

The chain employs TRBV3-1 (or the pseudogene TRBV3-2) and TRBJ1-2; the D gene is possibly TRBD1 (6 bases). There are 15 residues in the CDR3. V lost 4 bases to trimming and J lost 2 bases, with 14 bases between them. Germline CDR1 LGHDT, CDR2 YNNKEL (reference sequence). DNA of the CDR3: TGTGCCAGCAGCCCGATGGGGGGACACAACTATGGCTACACCTTC. Protein sequence: CASSPMGGHNYGYTF.

The rearrangement links TRBV6-2 or TRBV6-3 to TRBJ2-7; TRBD2 matches 13 bases. Germline V gene lookup returns CDR1 MNHEY and CDR2 SVGEGT. The CDR3 has 15 residues. V lost 5 bases and J lost 0; bases outside the gene matches: 1. The CDR3 region has the DNA TGTGCCAGCAGTCGGACTAGCGGGAGCTCCTACGAGCAGTACTTC. This gives the protein CASSRTSGSSYEQYF.